The 24 T cell receptor beta chains reported below all come from one sample, sequenced in a study of shared clonotypes between healthy human individuals. The assay was immunoSEQ multiplex PCR, and TCRdb's table has in-frame clones only and misses some. The sample includes some 1.5 million clones, 98% of them seen just once. Sequencing was done on a sample of naive CD4+ T cells sorted from blood. Subset meaning: CD45RA+ positively selected. The receptors derive from a man younger than 40 in good health.

In its sample, this clone was seen once. This chain connects TRBV5-5 to TRBJ1-2; D gene ambiguous. The CDR3 is made up of 15 amino acids. CDR1 and CDR2 from the germline V gene are SGHKS and YYEKEE (reference sequence). V was shortened by 2 bases and J by 4 bases, with 15 bases between the two germline ends. Written as DNA, the CDR3 is TGTGCCAGCAGCTTATCAAGGGTGGGGTCCTATGGCTACACCTTC. Protein sequence: CASSLSRVGSYGYTF. Together with reference TRBV5-5 and TRBJ1-2, the CDR3 gives the full variable domain: DAGVTQSPTHLIKTRGQQVTLRCSPISGHKSVSWYQQVLGQGPQFIFQYYEKEERGRGNFPDRFSARQFPNYSSELNVNALLLGDSALYLCASSLSRVGSYGYTFGSGTRLTVV.

The V call is TRBV28, the J call TRBJ1-3; D is ambiguous. Germline V gene sequence: CDR1 MDHEN, CDR2 SYDVKM. V was clipped by 7 bases and J by 1 base, with 17 bases between them. This CDR3 is 16 amino acids long. The CDR3 DNA sequence: TGTGCCAGCACCTCATTGTCGGGGAGGTCTGGAAACACCATATATTTT. This gives the protein CASTSLSGRSGNTIYF.

The chain couples TRBV27 to TRBJ2-5, with D maybe TRBD2 (5 bases). V lost 5 bases and J lost 2, with 21 bases in between. CDR1 is MNHEY, CDR2 SMNVEV, per germline (reference sequence). The CDR3 runs to 17 residues. The CDR3 nucleotides are TGTGCCAGCAGTCGATCCTATCGGACTTTACGACAAGAGACCCAGTACTTC. Translating gives CASSRSYRTLRQETQYF.

The J gene is TRBJ1-1, the V gene TRBV5-1; perhaps TRBD1 as D (5 bases). The V gene's germline CDR1 is SGHRS and CDR2 YFSETQ. The V end lost 5 bases, the J end lost 8 bases, and 13 bases lay between the germline ends. The CDR3 has 12 amino acids. CDR3 nucleotides: TGCGCCAGCAGTTTTTCGACAGAAGAAGCTTTCTTT. This sequence encodes CASSFSTEEAFF.

The chain uses TRBV27 and TRBJ2-7, with 8 bases that match TRBD1. The length of the CDR3 is 14 residues. V dropped 5 bases and J dropped 5; count of bases not matched to a gene: 8. The germline gives CDR1 MNHEY, CDR2 SMNVEV (reference sequence). The CDR3 region is CASSTGQGWHEQYF. The CDR3 DNA reads as TGTGCCAGCAGTACCGGACAGGGTTGGCACGAGCAGTACTTC.

V and J are TRBV18 and TRBJ2-1; weak D call: TRBD2 (6 bases). With 5 bases removed from V and 7 bases from J, the gap between germline ends came to 12 bases. The CDR3 runs 13 residues. Germline V lookup: CDR1 KGHSH, CDR2 LQKENI. Here the CDR3 reads CASSADGRNEQFF. CDR3 nucleotide sequence: TGTGCCAGCTCAGCGGACGGGAGAAATGAGCAGTTCTTC. Using reference TRBV18 and TRBJ2-1 for the parts outside the CDR3, the full variable domain is NAGVMQNPRHLVRRRGQEARLRCSPMKGHSHVYWYRQLPEEGLKFMVYLQKENIIDESGMPKERFSAEFPKEGPSILRIQQVVRGDSAAYFCASSADGRNEQFFGPGTRLTVL.

The chain uses TRBV30 and TRBJ1-5; 11 bases are shared with TRBD1. Germline CDR1 and CDR2: GTSNPN and SVGIG (reference sequence). After removal of 2 bases from V and 6 bases from J, the junction contained 6 bases not matched to a gene. The CDR3 extends over 15 amino acids. CDR3 region: CAWSPGQGVGQPQHF. The CDR3 nucleotides read TGTGCCTGGAGTCCGGGACAGGGGGTAGGTCAGCCCCAGCATTTT. The whole variable domain, remainder taken from reference TRBV30 and TRBJ1-5, is SQTIHQWPATLVQPVGSPLSLECTVEGTSNPNLYWYRQAAGRGLQLLFYSVGIGQISSEVPQNLSASRPQDRQFILSSKKLLLSDSGFYLCAWSPGQGVGQPQHFGDGTRLSIL.

The chain combines TRBV9 with TRBJ2-3; D not certain. The V gene lost 0 bases and the J gene lost 0 bases, with 17 bases spanning the gap. The CDR3 spans 18 residues. Germline CDR1 and CDR2: SGDLS and YYNGEE. This CDR3 is CASSVATVSATSTDTQYF. The CDR3 coding sequence is TGTGCCAGCAGCGTAGCTACTGTGAGCGCCACTAGCACAGATACGCAGTATTTT.

This chain connects TRBV7-9 to TRBJ1-1; D might be TRBD1 (5 bases). Germline CDR1 is SEHNR and CDR2 is FQNEAQ (reference sequence). V lost 0 bases and J lost 12, with 11 bases in between. The CDR3 contains 12 residues. The CDR3 sequence: CASSLAGATTFF. For the CDR3, the DNA is TGTGCCAGCAGCTTAGCAGGGGCCACGACTTTCTTT. The whole variable domain, remainder taken from reference TRBV7-9 and TRBJ1-1, is DTGVSQNPRHKITKRGQNVTFRCDPISEHNRLYWYRQTLGQGPEFLTYFQNEAQLEKSRLLSDRFSAERPKGSFSTLEIQRTEQGDSAMYLCASSLAGATTFFGQGTRLTVV.

The chain recombines TRBV28 with TRBJ2-7; D remains ambiguous. The germline CDR1 and CDR2 sequences are MDHEN and SYDVKM. The CDR3 has 14 amino acids. The germline V and J ends were trimmed by 5 bases and 2 bases, with 13 bases remaining between them. The chain's CDR3 is CASSMAQPAYEQYF. CDR3 in DNA: TGTGCCAGCAGTATGGCACAGCCAGCCTACGAGCAGTACTTC.

This clone has just a few counts. The chain couples TRBV7-9 to TRBJ2-7; TRBD1 matches 7 bases. Germline CDR1 reads SEHNR; CDR2 reads FQNEAQ (reference sequence). V lost 5 bases, J lost 5 bases, and 9 bases stayed unmatched. The CDR3 extends over 14 amino acids. The CDR3 is CASSVGQYLHEQYF. The CDR3 nucleotides are TGTGCCAGCAGCGTGGGACAGTATCTCCACGAGCAGTACTTC. The whole variable domain, remainder taken from reference TRBV7-9 and TRBJ2-7, is DTGVSQNPRHKITKRGQNVTFRCDPISEHNRLYWYRQTLGQGPEFLTYFQNEAQLEKSRLLSDRFSAERPKGSFSTLEIQRTEQGDSAMYLCASSVGQYLHEQYFGPGTRLTVT.

The rearrangement links TRBV25-1 to TRBJ1-1, with 10 bases identical to TRBD1. The junction had 3 bases not matched to a gene; V was cut back by 4 bases and J by 1 base. The CDR3 covers 15 residues. Germline CDR1 MGHDK, CDR2 SYGVNS. Here the CDR3 reads CASSVRDRGNTEAFF. CDR3 nucleotide sequence: TGTGCCAGCAGTGTCCGGGACAGGGGGAACACTGAAGCTTTCTTT.

The rearrangement links TRBV5-4 to TRBJ1-2; 9 bases match TRBD1. The germline V gene encodes CDR1 SGHNT and CDR2 YYREEE (reference sequence). The CDR3 has 15 residues. With V trimmed by 4 bases and J by 4 bases, 8 bases remained unmatched. CDR3 in amino acids: CASSEIRDRAYGYTF. As DNA, the CDR3 is TGTGCCAGCAGCGAAATCCGGGACAGGGCCTATGGCTACACCTTC.

The chain carries TRBV5-4 and TRBJ1-2, with D possibly matching TRBD1 (6 bases). Germline lookup yields CDR1 SGHNT and CDR2 YYREEE (reference sequence). The ends were cut back, 1 base at V and 4 bases at J, with 11 bases in the middle. The CDR3 is 14 amino acids. Here the CDR3 DNA reads TGTGCCAGCAGCTTGCGGGAACAGGGCTATGGCTACACCTTC. It translates to CASSLREQGYGYTF.

V usage is TRBV25-1 and J usage is TRBJ2-1, with 11 bases fitting TRBD2. Trimming removed 4 bases from V and 3 bases from J; junction bases left unmatched: 2. CDR3 length: 15 amino acids. The V gene's germline CDR1 is MGHDK and CDR2 SYGVNS. CDR3 DNA: TGTGCCAGCAGTGGGACTAGCGGGCGCTACAATGAGCAGTTCTTC. Its translation is CASSGTSGRYNEQFF. The variable domain in full, completed from reference TRBV25-1 and TRBJ2-1, reads EADIYQTPRYLVIGTGKKITLECSQTMGHDKMYWYQQDPGMELHLIHYSYGVNSTEKGDLSSESTVSRIRTEHFPLTLESARPSHTSQYLCASSGTSGRYNEQFFGPGTRLTVL.

The chain combines TRBV28 with TRBJ1-5; 7 nucleotides align to TRBD1. CDR3 length equals 17 residues. The germline CDR1 and CDR2 sequences are MDHEN and SYDVKM. The J segment lost 2 bases and the V segment lost 7 bases, leaving 14 bases of the junction unmatched. Written as DNA, the CDR3 is TGTGCCAGCACGGACAGGTTCCTCAAGGTCGGCAATCAGCCCCAGCATTTT. Its translation: CASTDRFLKVGNQPQHF.

The chain uses TRBV6-6 and TRBJ2-3; TRBD2 matches at 11 bases. After removal of 5 bases from V and 8 bases from J, the junction contained 9 bases not matched to a gene. Germline V CDR1 and CDR2: MNHNY, SVGAGI (reference sequence). The CDR3 runs 15 residues. CDR3: CASSNIAGGPATQYF. The CDR3 region has the DNA TGTGCCAGCAGTAACATAGCGGGAGGGCCCGCTACGCAGTATTTT.

This chain joins TRBV7-3 and TRBJ2-3, with no clear D. CDR1 and CDR2 (germline): SGHTA, FQGTGA. This CDR3 region has 13 residues. V gave up 3 bases and J gave up 2 bases, with 6 bases separating them. In DNA, the CDR3 is TGTGCCAGCAGCTTTGATTACACAGATACGCAGTATTTT. This gives the protein CASSFDYTDTQYF. The full variable domain, with the rest looked up from reference TRBV7-3 and TRBJ2-3, is GAGVSQTPSNKVTEKGKYVELRCDPISGHTALYWYRQSLGQGPEFLIYFQGTGAADDSGLPNDRFFAVRPEGSVSTLKIQRTERGDSAVYLCASSFDYTDTQYFGPGTRLTVL.

The CDR3 nucleotides read TGTGCCAGCAGCACCCGGGGGGGCGCAGGGGAGACCCAGTACTTC. Its protein is CASSTRGGAGETQYF. V and J are TRBV9 and TRBJ2-5; 8 bases line up with TRBD2. The CDR3 covers 15 residues. The germline V gene has CDR1 SGDLS and CDR2 YYNGEE. V was clipped by 4 bases and J by 5 bases; unmatched bases: 10.

The V gene is TRBV9, the J gene TRBJ2-2; 9 bases fit TRBD2. J lost 4 bases, V lost 3 bases, and 4 bases had no gene match. The CDR3 contains 15 residues. The germline CDR1 and CDR2 sequences are SGDLS and YYNGEE. DNA for the CDR3: TGTGCCAGCAGCGCTAGCGGGACGGTCACCGGGGAGCTGTTTTTT. Its protein product is CASSASGTVTGELFF.

This rearrangement joins TRBV14 to TRBJ2-7; D tentatively reads TRBD1 or TRBD2 (5 bases each). The CDR3 spans 16 residues. V lost 0 bases and J 0 bases, leaving 12 bases between the germline ends. CDR1 and CDR2 from the germline V gene are SGHDN and FVKESK. The CDR3 DNA is TGTGCCAGCAGCCAAGAGTCCGGGACCCTCTCCTACGAGCAGTACTTC. This sequence encodes CASSQESGTLSYEQYF.

The V gene is TRBV18, the J gene TRBJ2-5; 7 bases map to TRBD1. The CDR3 runs 18 residues. The germline V gene encodes CDR1 KGHSH and CDR2 LQKENI. Trimming cost V 2 bases and J 0 bases; bases outside gene matches: 12. The CDR3 is CASSPIKNRGKYQETQYF. DNA of the CDR3: TGTGCCAGCTCACCAATAAAAAACAGGGGAAAATACCAAGAGACCCAGTACTTC.

On this clone: Other DNA sequences in the sample encode the same CDR3. The V gene is TRBV6-1, the J gene TRBJ2-7; the D gene is possibly TRBD2 (6 bases). This CDR3 spans 13 amino acids. In germline, CDR1 is MNHNS, CDR2 SASEGT. V was trimmed by 6 bases and J by 2 bases, leaving 11 bases between them. The CDR3 protein is CASSRDSPYEQYF. CDR3 sequence (DNA): TGTGCCAGCAGCCGGGACTCCCCCTACGAGCAGTACTTC.

Turning to this clone: Other DNA sequences of this sample code for an identical CDR3. The CDR3 bases are TGTGCCAGCCGGACTAGCGGTACCTACGAGCAGTACTTC. Its protein is CASRTSGTYEQYF. The chain has TRBV27 and TRBJ2-7, with 10 positions matching TRBD2. Germline lookup yields CDR1 MNHEY and CDR2 SMNVEV (reference sequence). The CDR3 totals 13 residues. The trim removed 8 bases at V and 2 bases at J, leaving 3 bases unmatched.